This TCR beta chain is from a study of shared clonotypes between healthy human individuals. Trimming left V 3 bases short and J 5 bases short, with 19 bases between. CDR1 is MGHRA and CDR2 is YSYEKL in the germline V gene. The CDR3 length is 16 residues. Measured with immunoSEQ multiplex PCR; TCRdb has only the in-frame clones, and not every one. The data contain about 2.3 million clones, over 85% of them singletons. The sequencing sample was made of naive CD4+ T cells from PBMCs. As to subset: CD45RA+ positively selected. V usage is TRBV4-1 and J usage is TRBJ1-2; tentative D call: TRBD1 (5 bases). This receptor was obtained from a man aged 18 to 35 in good health. Some clones in this sample may be carry-over from other donors' samples. This CDR3 reads CASSHPSLLGGYGYTF. The CDR3, as DNA: TGCGCCAGCAGCCACCCTTCCCTACTCGGGGGGTATGGCTACACCTTC.